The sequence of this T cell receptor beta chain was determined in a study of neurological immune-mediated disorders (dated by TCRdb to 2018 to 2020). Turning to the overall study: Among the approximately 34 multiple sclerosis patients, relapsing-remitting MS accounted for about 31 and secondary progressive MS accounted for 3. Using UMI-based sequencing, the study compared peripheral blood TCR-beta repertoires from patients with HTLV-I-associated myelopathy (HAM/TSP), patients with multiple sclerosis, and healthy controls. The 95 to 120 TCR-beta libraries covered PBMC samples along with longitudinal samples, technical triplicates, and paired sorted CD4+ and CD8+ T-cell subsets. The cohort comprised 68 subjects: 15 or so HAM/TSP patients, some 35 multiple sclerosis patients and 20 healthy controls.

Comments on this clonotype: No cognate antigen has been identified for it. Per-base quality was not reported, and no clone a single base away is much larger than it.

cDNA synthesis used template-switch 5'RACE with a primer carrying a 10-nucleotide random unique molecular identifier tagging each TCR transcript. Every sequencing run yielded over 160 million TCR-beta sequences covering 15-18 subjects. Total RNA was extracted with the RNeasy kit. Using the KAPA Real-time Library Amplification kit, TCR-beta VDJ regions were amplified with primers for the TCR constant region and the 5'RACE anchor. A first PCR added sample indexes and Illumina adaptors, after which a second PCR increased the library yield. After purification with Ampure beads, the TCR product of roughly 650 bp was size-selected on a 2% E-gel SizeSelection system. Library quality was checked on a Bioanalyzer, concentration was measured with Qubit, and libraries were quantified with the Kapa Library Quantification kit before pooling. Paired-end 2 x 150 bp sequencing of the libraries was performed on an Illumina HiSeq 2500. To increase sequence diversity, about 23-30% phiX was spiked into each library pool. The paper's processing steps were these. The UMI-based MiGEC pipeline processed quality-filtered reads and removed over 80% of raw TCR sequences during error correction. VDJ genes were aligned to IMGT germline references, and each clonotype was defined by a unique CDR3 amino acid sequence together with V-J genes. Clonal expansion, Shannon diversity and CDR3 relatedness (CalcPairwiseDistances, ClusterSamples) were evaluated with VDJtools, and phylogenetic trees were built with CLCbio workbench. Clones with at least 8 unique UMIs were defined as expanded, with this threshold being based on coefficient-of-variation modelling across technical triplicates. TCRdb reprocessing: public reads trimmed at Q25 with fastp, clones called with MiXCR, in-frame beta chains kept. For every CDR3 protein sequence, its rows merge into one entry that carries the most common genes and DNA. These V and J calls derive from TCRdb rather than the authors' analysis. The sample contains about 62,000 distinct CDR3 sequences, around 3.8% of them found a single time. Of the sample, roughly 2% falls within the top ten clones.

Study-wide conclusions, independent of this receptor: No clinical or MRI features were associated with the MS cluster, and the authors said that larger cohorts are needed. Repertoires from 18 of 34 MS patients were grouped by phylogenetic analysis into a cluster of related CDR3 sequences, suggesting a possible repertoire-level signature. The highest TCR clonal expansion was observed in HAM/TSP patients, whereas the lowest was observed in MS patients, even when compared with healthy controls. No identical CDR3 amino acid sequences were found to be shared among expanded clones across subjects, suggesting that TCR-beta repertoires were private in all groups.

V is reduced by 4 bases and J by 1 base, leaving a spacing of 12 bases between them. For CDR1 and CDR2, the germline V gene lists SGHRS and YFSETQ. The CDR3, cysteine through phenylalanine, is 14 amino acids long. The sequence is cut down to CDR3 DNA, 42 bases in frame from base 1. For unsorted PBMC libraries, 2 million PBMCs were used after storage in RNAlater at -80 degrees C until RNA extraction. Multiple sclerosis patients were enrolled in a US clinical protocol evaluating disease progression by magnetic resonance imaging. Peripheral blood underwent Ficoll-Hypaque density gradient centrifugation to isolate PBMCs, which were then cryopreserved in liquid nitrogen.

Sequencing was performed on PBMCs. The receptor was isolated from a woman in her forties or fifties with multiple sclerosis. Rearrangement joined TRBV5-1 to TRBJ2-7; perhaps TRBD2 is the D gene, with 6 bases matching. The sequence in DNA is TGCGCCAGCAGCCCGGGAGCAGAGTCCTACGAGCAGTACTTC. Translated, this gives CASSPGAESYEQYF. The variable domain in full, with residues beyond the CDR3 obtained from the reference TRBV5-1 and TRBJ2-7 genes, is KAGVTQTPRYLIKTRGQQVTLSCSPISGHRSVSWYQQTPGQGLQFLFEYFSETQRNKGNFPGRFSGRQFSNSRSEMNVSTLELGDSALYLCASSPGAESYEQYFGPGTRLTVT.